A single sample is the source of the 4 T cell receptor beta chains below, sequenced in a study of blood T cells in healthy people across ages. A second PCR, run for roughly 7 to 11 cycles, used a sample-barcoded 5' primer plus a J-beta primer mix. TCRdb reprocessed the 5' RACE reads via MiXCR and lists one record per CDR3 protein. Here the sample spans hundreds of thousands of distinct CDR3 sequences, 20% to 30% being singletons. The same sample was also used in a study of T cells of mothers and their children.

The sequenced sample was blood. These receptors all stem from a boy under 18 in good health.

The chain couples TRBV13 to TRBJ1-1; TRBD1 matches at 9 bases. Trimming removed 5 bases from V and 10 bases from J; junction bases left unmatched: 8. Germline CDR1 and CDR2: PRHDT and FYEKMQ (reference sequence). This CDR3 has 13 amino acids. The CDR3 coding sequence is TGTGCCAGCAGCCCCACAGGGGGCGGCCCAGCTTTCTTT. Translated: CASSPTGGGPAFF.

This clonotype was seen repeatedly, ten times or more. The gene calls are TRBV20-1 and TRBJ2-7, with TRBD2 matching over 9 bases. J gave up 2 bases and V 6 bases, and 11 bases lay outside the gene matches. Germline V lookup: CDR1 DFQATT, CDR2 SNEGSKA (reference sequence). The CDR3 covers 15 residues. CDR3 loop: CSAQRPLAGTYEQYF. The CDR3 DNA follows: TGCAGTGCGCAACGCCCCCTAGCGGGGACCTACGAGCAGTACTTC.

This clonotype was detected many times. Mismatch with germline at one junction end may stem from a read error. V gene TRBV6-5 combines with J gene TRBJ2-5; TRBD2 is a possible D gene (6 bases). Germline CDR1 is MNHEY and CDR2 is SVGAGI. The CDR3 has 11 residues. The CDR3 nucleotides are TGCGCCAGCAGCTCCGGGGGGACCCAGTACTTC. Encoded protein: CASSSGGTQYF.

In its sample, this clonotype was seen a few times. V gene TRBV7-3 combines with J gene TRBJ2-1; TRBD2 might be the D (6 bases). CDR1 is SGHTA and CDR2 is FQGTGA in the germline V gene. This CDR3 region has 15 residues. V was pared by 5 bases and J by 6 bases, with 17 bases between. The CDR3 sequence is CASSATGDSPNEQFF. The CDR3 DNA reads as TGTGCCAGCAGCGCCACCGGGGACTCCCCCAATGAGCAGTTCTTC.